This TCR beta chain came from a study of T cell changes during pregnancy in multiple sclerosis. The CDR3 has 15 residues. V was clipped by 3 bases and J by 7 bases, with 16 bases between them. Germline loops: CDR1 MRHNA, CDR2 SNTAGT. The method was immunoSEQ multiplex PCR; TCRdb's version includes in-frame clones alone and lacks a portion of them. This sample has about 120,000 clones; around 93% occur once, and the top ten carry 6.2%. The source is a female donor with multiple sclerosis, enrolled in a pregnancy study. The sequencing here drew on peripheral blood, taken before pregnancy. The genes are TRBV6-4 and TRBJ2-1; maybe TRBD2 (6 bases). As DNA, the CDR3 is TGTGCCAGCAGTGAACTCCCGGGAGCGGCAAATGAGCAGTTCTTC. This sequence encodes CASSELPGAANEQFF.